Listed below are T cell receptor beta chains from one sample, sequenced in a study of T cell responses to AZD1222 COVID-19 vaccine. Sequencing was performed with immunoSEQ multiplex PCR; in TCRdb, only in-frame clones are kept and a portion is missing. The profile covers around 140,000 clones, with around 94% appearing a single time and 9% to 9.5% taken by the ten largest. Sequencing was performed on peripheral blood, taken 28 days after the second AZD1222 dose. Receptors originate from an adult who received the AZD1222 COVID-19 vaccine. Both conserved end residues are part of each CDR3. A D gene is named only where the DNA matches it firmly. A row's size may be missing; if present it is once, few, many or a size class.

NA	TRBJ1-1	NA	TRBV7-2	15	CASSLVGALDTEAFF	TGTGCCAGCAGCTTAGTAGGGGCGTTGGACACTGAAGCTTTCTTT
NA	TRBJ2-5	TRBD2	TRBV7-8	16	CASSSLRLAGRETQYF	TGTGCCAGCAGCTCGCTAAGGCTAGCGGGAAGGGAGACCCAGTACTTC
NA	TRBJ1-1	TRBD1	TRBV5-6	14	CASSRTTGRTEAFF	TGTGCCAGCAGCCGGACGACAGGGAGGACTGAAGCTTTCTTT
NA	TRBJ1-3	NA	TRBV30	11	CAWSAGNTIYF	TGTGCCTGGAGCGCCGGCAACACCATATATTTT
NA	TRBJ1-4	NA	TRBV14	16	CASSQFSRATNEKLFF	TGTGCCAGCAGCCAGTTCTCGCGTGCAACTAATGAAAAACTGTTTTTT
NA	TRBJ2-5	NA	TRBV7-4	18	CASSLGLGARPWLETQYF	TGTGCCAGCAGCTTAGGGTTGGGGGCCCGCCCCTGGTTGGAGACCCAGTACTTC
NA	TRBJ2-2	NA	TRBV7-9	19	CASSLVGTPRRGLTGELFF	TGTGCCAGCAGCTTGGTTGGGACGCCCAGGAGAGGGTTGACCGGGGAGCTGTTTTTT
NA	TRBJ2-1	NA	TRBV5-5	15	CASSLAQDDYNEQFF	TGTGCCAGCAGCTTGGCACAGGACGATTACAATGAGCAGTTCTTC
NA	TRBJ1-1	NA	TRBV9	14	CASSVGTTNTEAFF	TGTGCCAGCAGCGTAGGGACAACAAACACTGAAGCTTTCTTT
NA	TRBJ1-2	NA	TRBV28	13	CASSHGQRYGYTF	TGTGCCAGCAGTCATGGACAGCGCTATGGCTACACCTTC
NA	TRBJ2-1	NA	TRBV3-1/TRBV3-2	17	CASSRAMIVREKGEQFF	TGTGCCAGCAGCCGCGCTATGATCGTGAGGGAAAAAGGTGAGCAGTTCTTC
NA	TRBJ1-1	TRBD1	TRBV11-2	17	CASSHRDRGTVNTEAFF	TGTGCCAGCAGCCACCGGGACAGGGGAACGGTGAACACTGAAGCTTTCTTT
NA	TRBJ1-2	NA	TRBV20-1	11	CSATGAYGYTF	TGCAGTGCTACGGGGGCTTATGGCTACACCTTC
NA	TRBJ1-2	NA	TRBV6-2/TRBV6-3	18	CASSPDSGGRIYWYGYTF	TGTGCCAGCAGCCCTGATTCGGGGGGGCGCATTTATTGGTATGGCTACACCTTC
NA	TRBJ1-1	NA	TRBV7-8	17	CASSLVRASGLNTEAFF	TGTGCCAGCAGCTTAGTCCGGGCCTCGGGTTTGAACACTGAAGCTTTCTTT
NA	TRBJ2-1	NA	TRBV5-1	15	CASSFNHQGLYEQFF	TGCGCCAGCAGCTTTAACCACCAGGGACTGTATGAGCAGTTCTTC
NA	TRBJ1-5	NA	TRBV15	14	CATSAHSFNQPQHF	TGTGCCACCAGCGCCCACAGTTTTAATCAGCCCCAGCATTTT
once	TRBJ2-1	NA	TRBV27	12	CAIARGANEQFF	TGTGCCATTGCGAGGGGGGCGAATGAGCAGTTCTTC
NA	TRBJ1-6	NA	TRBV4-1	14	CASSQVAGNSPLHF	TGCGCCAGCAGCCAAGTAGCAGGGAATTCACCCCTCCACTTT
NA	TRBJ2-1	NA	TRBV19	13	CASTRRTGDEQFF	TGTGCCAGTACGCGCCGCACAGGCGATGAGCAGTTCTTC
NA	TRBJ2-1	NA	TRBV6-5	15	CASSRGEGSYNEQFF	TGTGCCAGCAGTAGGGGCGAGGGGTCCTACAATGAGCAGTTCTTC
NA	TRBJ2-1	NA	TRBV7-9	14	CASSPHREINEQFF	TGTGCCAGCAGTCCCCACCGGGAGATAAATGAGCAGTTCTTC
NA	TRBJ1-5	NA	TRBV6-5	14	CASEGKTSNQPQHF	TGTGCCAGCGAGGGTAAGACTAGCAATCAGCCCCAGCATTTT
NA	TRBJ2-1	TRBD2	TRBV11-2	16	CASSQEWRGAYNEQFF	TGTGCCAGCAGCCAAGAATGGCGGGGGGCCTACAATGAGCAGTTCTTC
NA	TRBJ1-5	TRBD1	TRBV10-3	14	CASGTADSNQPQHF	TGTGCCTCGGGGACAGCCGATAGCAATCAGCCCCAGCATTTT
NA	TRBJ2-7	NA	TRBV11-2	13	CASSLRWGRQQYF	TGTGCCAGCAGCTTAAGGTGGGGACGCCAGCAGTACTTC